This TCR beta chain comes out of a study of T cell repertoires and Cas9 in healthy adults. The trim removed 7 bases at V and 5 bases at J, leaving 8 bases unmatched. The length of the CDR3 is 12 residues. Germline CDR1 and CDR2: SQVTM and ANQGSEA. Sequencing used immunoSEQ multiplex PCR; TCRdb keeps in-frame clones, though not all of them. The table includes around 20,000 clones, roughly 90% detected once. The sequence derives from a human donor in good health. The gene calls are TRBV29-1 and TRBJ2-7; 7 bases line up with TRBD1. The sequenced sample was CD4+ effector T cells (CD127+, CD25-, CD137-, CD154-) from PBMCs; culture status not recorded. The DNA of the CDR3 is TGCAGCGGAGGCAGGGGGTTGGACGAGCAGTACTTC. This encodes CSGGRGLDEQYF.